Listed here are 18 T cell receptor beta chains from one sample, sequenced in a study of cytomegalovirus exposure and HLA in healthy donors. Vbeta (60) and Jbeta (13) primers were used in the PCR. This table comes from immunoSEQ multiplex PCR, and its TCRdb copy is limited to in-frame clones, with some not included. The sample has approximately 110,000 clones, about 80% seen once. The sample consisted of PBMCs. These TCRs come from a man younger than 45 in good health and CMV-seronegative.

Concerning this clone itself: Other DNA sequences in this specimen translate into the identical CDR3. V and J are TRBV7-8 and TRBJ1-1; TRBD1 aligns across 7 bases. With V trimmed by 2 bases and J by 1 base, 1 base remained unmatched. The CDR3 is made up of 14 amino acids. Germline assignment: CDR1 SGHVS and CDR2 FQNEAQ. The CDR3 sequence: CASSLRTGNTEAFF. The CDR3 region has the DNA TGTGCCAGCAGCTTAAGGACAGGGAACACTGAAGCTTTCTTT.

This clone was seen once. The rearrangement uses TRBV6-5 and TRBJ2-5; D may be TRBD1 (5 bases). CDR1 is MNHEY, CDR2 SVGAGI, per germline. Trimming took 2 bases from V and 1 from J, leaving 11 bases between them. There are 15 residues in the CDR3. The CDR3 DNA follows: TGTGCCAGCAGTTACCGCCCAAGGGGCCAAGAGACCCAGTACTTC. As protein: CASSYRPRGQETQYF.

The J gene is TRBJ2-7, the V gene TRBV2, with 7 bases matching TRBD1. Germline-derived CDR1 and CDR2 are SNHLY and FYNNEI. The CDR3 sequence is 13 residues long. J was trimmed by 5 bases and V by 5 bases; bases with no gene match: 6. CDR3 sequence (DNA): TGTGCCAGCAGTACCGGGACAGTCAACGAGCAGTACTTC. Residues: CASSTGTVNEQYF.

This clone has a handful of counts. The V gene is TRBV29-1, the J gene TRBJ2-1; TRBD2 matches 10 bases. Unmatched junction bases numbered 7, after V lost 7 bases and J lost 7 bases. The CDR3 is made up of 13 amino acids. From germline, CDR1 is SQVTM and CDR2 ANQGSEA. In DNA form, the CDR3 reads TGCAGCGCCGAAGAGGGACTAGCGAATGAGCAGTTCTTC. Its translation is CSAEEGLANEQFF.

The J gene is TRBJ2-7, the V gene TRBV4-3, with D possibly being TRBD1 (6 bases). The CDR3 totals 17 residues. The V gene lost 0 bases and the J gene lost 0 bases, with 15 bases spanning the gap. Germline V gives CDR1 LGHNA, CDR2 YSLEER. CDR3 coding DNA: TGCGCCAGCAGCCAAGAAGCTAGGGGGAGCGGCTCCTACGAGCAGTACTTC. This translates into CASSQEARGSGSYEQYF.

The table lists this clone with a count of one. This sequence joins TRBV10-3 and TRBJ2-5; TRBD1 matches at 7 bases. From germline, CDR1 is ENHRY and CDR2 SYGVKD. V trimming: 2 bases; J trimming: 1 base; junction bases outside the gene matches: 7. CDR3 length: 16 amino acids. The CDR3: CAISEPNRDSQETQYF. CDR3 DNA sequence: TGTGCCATCAGTGAGCCTAACCGGGACAGCCAAGAGACCCAGTACTTC.

V usage is TRBV6-1 and J usage is TRBJ2-5, with D perhaps TRBD2 (5 bases). This CDR3 has 16 amino acids. Germline values: CDR1 MNHNS, CDR2 SASEGT. V dropped 4 bases and J dropped 5 bases, with 20 bases sitting between them. In nucleotides, the CDR3 is TGTGCCAGCAGTGCCCGGCGGGCGGCCCTCGGGGAGACCCAGTACTTC. Protein product: CASSARRAALGETQYF.

This chain links TRBV7-2 with TRBJ2-7; D not resolved. Germline values: CDR1 SGHTA, CDR2 FQGNSA. V lost 1 base, J lost 2 bases, and 12 bases lay in between. This CDR3 comprises 15 residues. CDR3 nucleotides: TGTGCCAGCAGCTTAGGTTTCTCCCAGACCTACGAGCAGTACTTC. It is translated as CASSLGFSQTYEQYF.

This chain connects TRBV14 to TRBJ1-1; possibly TRBD1 for D (6 bases). The CDR3 spans 13 residues. Trimming shortened V by 4 bases and J by 2 bases, and 8 bases separated the two germline ends. Germline CDR1 reads SGHDN; CDR2 reads FVKESK. Here the CDR3 DNA reads TGTGCCAGCAGCCGACAGGCCAACACTGAAGCTTTCTTT. Its protein is CASSRQANTEAFF.

The J gene is TRBJ1-5, the V gene TRBV30; D is unresolved. Trimming took 1 base from V and 0 from J, leaving 10 bases between them. Germline CDR1 and CDR2: GTSNPN and SVGIG (reference sequence). There are 15 residues in the CDR3. The CDR3: CAWSEGGYSNQPQHF. CDR3 bases: TGTGCCTGGAGTGAAGGCGGGTATAGCAATCAGCCCCAGCATTTT.

The CDR3 here is CASSLGGGYTDTQYF. The CDR3 region has the DNA TGTGCCAGCAGCTTAGGGGGGGGGTACACAGATACGCAGTATTTT. This chain links TRBV7-2 with TRBJ2-3; the match to TRBD2 covers 7 bases. CDR3 length: 15 residues. CDR1 is SGHTA and CDR2 is FQGNSA in the germline V gene. With V trimmed by 1 base and J by 2 bases, 3 bases remained unmatched.

The chain employs TRBV2 and TRBJ2-5; D gene ambiguous. The assigned J gene may be wrong: the sequence end matches TRBJ2-7 better. The germline gives CDR1 SNHLY, CDR2 FYNNEI. The CDR3 is 11 amino acids. CDR3 residues: CASSRMGEQYF. CDR3 sequence (DNA): TGTGCCAGCAGTCGGATGGGCGAGCAGTACTTC.

J is TRBJ1-5 and V is TRBV6-5; D is perhaps TRBD1 (5 bases). Between the trimmed V and J ends, which lost 0 bases and 9 bases, there was a span of 15 bases. Germline values: CDR1 MNHEY, CDR2 SVGAGI. The CDR3 consists of 15 residues. The CDR3 loop reads CASSYSRGGLLPQHF. CDR3 DNA sequence: TGTGCCAGCAGTTACTCGCGCGGGGGGTTGCTGCCCCAGCATTTT.

The genes are TRBV4-2 and TRBJ2-7; TRBD2 matches 7 bases. The germline V gene has CDR1 LGHNA and CDR2 YNFKEQ. The CDR3 is 15 residues long. V trimming: 4 bases; J trimming: 2 bases; junction bases outside the gene matches: 8. In DNA, the CDR3 is TGTGCCAGCAGCCCCCATCCTAGCGGCCCCTACGAGCAGTACTTC. Residues: CASSPHPSGPYEQYF.

The rearrangement uses TRBV7-9 and TRBJ2-2; TRBD1 aligns across 8 bases. The CDR3 consists of 16 residues. Germline assignment: CDR1 SEHNR and CDR2 FQNEAQ (reference sequence). Trimming removed 5 bases from V and 1 base from J; junction bases left unmatched: 6. Here the CDR3 reads CASSGWGQVNTGELFF. DNA of the CDR3: TGTGCCAGCAGCGGGTGGGGACAGGTGAACACCGGGGAGCTGTTTTTT.

This clone has just one count. The rearrangement uses TRBV18 and TRBJ2-5, with a weak D call TRBD2 (6 bases). The germline V gene has CDR1 KGHSH and CDR2 LQKENI. There are 16 residues in the CDR3. Trimming pared 2 bases from V and 5 bases from J, leaving 18 bases between. This chain's CDR3 is CASSPGRGRESETQYF. Written as DNA, the CDR3 is TGTGCCAGCTCACCAGGGCGGGGCAGGGAATCTGAGACCCAGTACTTC. Based on the CDR3 plus reference TRBV18 and TRBJ2-5, the full variable domain is NAGVMQNPRHLVRRRGQEARLRCSPMKGHSHVYWYRQLPEEGLKFMVYLQKENIIDESGMPKERFSAEFPKEGPSILRIQQVVRGDSAAYFCASSPGRGRESETQYFGPGTRLLVL.

The V gene is TRBV5-1, the J gene TRBJ1-1; TRBD1 matches 9 bases. Per germline, CDR1 SGHRS and CDR2 YFSETQ. Unmatched junction bases numbered 2, after V lost 3 bases and J lost 5 bases. The length of the CDR3 is 13 residues. The CDR3 DNA follows: TGCGCCAGCAGCTGGGGGACAGGGACTGAAGCTTTCTTT. Its protein is CASSWGTGTEAFF.

The genes are TRBV19 and TRBJ1-6; 8 bases are shared with TRBD1. This CDR3 spans 16 amino acids. J lost 7 bases, V lost 5 bases, and 10 bases had no gene match. Germline V CDR1 and CDR2: LNHDA, SQIVND (reference sequence). CDR3 loop: CASSPRTGSVNSPLHF. As DNA, the CDR3 is TGTGCCAGTAGTCCCCGGACAGGGTCGGTCAATTCACCCCTCCACTTT. Looking up the rest from reference TRBV19 and TRBJ1-6 gives the full variable domain: DGGITQSPKYLFRKEGQNVTLSCEQNLNHDAMYWYRQDPGQGLRLIYYSQIVNDFQKGDIAEGYSVSREKKESFPLTVTSAQKNPTAFYLCASSPRTGSVNSPLHFGNGTRLTVT.